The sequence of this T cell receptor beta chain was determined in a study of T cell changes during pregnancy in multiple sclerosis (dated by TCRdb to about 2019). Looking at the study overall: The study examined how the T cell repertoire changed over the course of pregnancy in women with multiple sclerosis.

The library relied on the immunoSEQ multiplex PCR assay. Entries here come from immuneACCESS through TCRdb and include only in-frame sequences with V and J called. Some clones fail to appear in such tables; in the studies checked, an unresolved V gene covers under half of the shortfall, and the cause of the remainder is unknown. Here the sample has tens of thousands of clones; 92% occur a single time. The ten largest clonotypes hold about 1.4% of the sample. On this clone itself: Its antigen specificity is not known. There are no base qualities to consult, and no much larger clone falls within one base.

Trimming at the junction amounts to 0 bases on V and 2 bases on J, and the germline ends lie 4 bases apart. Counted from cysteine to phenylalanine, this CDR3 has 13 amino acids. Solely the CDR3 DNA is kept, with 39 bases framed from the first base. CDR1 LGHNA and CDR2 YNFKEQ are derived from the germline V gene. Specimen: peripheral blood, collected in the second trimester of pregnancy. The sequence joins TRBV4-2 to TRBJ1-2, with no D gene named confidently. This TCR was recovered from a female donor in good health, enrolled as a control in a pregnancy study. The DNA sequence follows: TGTGCCAGCAGCCAAGAACAGAACTATGGCTACACCTTC. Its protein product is CASSQEQNYGYTF.